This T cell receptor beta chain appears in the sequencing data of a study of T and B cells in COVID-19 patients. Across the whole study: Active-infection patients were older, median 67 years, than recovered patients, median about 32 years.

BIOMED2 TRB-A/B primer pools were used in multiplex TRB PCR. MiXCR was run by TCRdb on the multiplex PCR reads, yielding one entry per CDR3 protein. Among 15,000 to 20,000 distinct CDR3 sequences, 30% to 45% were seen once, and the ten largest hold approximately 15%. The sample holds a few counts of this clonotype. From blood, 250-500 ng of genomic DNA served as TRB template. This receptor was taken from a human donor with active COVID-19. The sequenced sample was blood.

Here the CDR3 DNA reads TGTGCCAGCACGGGACGGATGGGTGAGCAGTTCTTC. Amino acid sequence: CASTGRMGEQFF. The chain couples TRBV12-3 or TRBV12-4 to TRBJ2-1; D could derive from TRBD1 or TRBD2 (5 bases each). There are 12 residues in the CDR3. The V end lost 7 bases, the J end lost 9 bases, and 13 bases lay between the germline ends.